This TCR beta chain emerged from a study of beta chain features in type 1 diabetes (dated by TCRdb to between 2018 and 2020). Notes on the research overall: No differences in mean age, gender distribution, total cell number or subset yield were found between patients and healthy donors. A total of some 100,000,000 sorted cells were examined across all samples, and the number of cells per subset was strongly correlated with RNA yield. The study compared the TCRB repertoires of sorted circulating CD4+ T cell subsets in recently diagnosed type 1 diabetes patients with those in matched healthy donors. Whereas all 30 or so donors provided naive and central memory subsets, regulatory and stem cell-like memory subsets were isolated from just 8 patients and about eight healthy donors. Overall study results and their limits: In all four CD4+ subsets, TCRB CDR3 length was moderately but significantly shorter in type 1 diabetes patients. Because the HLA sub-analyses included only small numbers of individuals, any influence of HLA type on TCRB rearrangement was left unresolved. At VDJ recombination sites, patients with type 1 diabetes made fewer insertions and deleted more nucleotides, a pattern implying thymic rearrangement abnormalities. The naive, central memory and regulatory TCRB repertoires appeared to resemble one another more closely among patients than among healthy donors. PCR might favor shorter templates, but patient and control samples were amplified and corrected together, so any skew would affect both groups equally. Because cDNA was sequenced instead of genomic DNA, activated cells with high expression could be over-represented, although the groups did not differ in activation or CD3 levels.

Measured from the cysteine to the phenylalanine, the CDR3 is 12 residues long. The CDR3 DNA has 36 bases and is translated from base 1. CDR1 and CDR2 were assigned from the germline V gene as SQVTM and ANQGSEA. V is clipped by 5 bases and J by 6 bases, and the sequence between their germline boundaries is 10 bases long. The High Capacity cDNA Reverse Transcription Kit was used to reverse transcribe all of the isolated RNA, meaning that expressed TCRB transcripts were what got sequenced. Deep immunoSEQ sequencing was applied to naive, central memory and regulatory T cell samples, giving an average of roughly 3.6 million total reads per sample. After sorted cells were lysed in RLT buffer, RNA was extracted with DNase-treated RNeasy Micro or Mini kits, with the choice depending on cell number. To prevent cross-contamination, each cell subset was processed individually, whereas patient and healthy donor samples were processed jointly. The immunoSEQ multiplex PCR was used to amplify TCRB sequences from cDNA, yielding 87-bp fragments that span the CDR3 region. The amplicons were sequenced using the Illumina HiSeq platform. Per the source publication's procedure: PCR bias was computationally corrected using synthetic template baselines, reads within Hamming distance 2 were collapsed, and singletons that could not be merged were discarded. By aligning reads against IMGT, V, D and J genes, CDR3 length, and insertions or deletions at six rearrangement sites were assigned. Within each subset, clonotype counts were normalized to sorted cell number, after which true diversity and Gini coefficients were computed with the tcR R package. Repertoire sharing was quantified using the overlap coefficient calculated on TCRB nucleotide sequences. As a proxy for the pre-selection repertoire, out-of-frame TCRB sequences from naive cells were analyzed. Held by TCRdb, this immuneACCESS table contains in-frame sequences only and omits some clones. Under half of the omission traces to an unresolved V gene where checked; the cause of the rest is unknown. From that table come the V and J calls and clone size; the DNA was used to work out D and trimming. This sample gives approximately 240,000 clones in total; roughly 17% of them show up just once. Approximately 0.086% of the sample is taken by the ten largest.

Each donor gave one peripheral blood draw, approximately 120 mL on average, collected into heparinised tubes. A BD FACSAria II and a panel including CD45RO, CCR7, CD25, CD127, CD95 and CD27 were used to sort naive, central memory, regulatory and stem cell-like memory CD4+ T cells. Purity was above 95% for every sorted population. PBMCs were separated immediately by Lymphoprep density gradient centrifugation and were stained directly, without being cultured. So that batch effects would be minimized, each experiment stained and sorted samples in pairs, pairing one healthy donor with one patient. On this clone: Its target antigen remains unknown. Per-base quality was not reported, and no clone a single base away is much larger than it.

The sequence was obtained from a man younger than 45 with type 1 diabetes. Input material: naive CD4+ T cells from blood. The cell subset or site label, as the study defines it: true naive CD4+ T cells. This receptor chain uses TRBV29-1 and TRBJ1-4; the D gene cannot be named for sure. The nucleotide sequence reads TGCAGCGTTATGGACGGTTATGAAAAACTGTTTTTT. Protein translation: CSVMDGYEKLFF.